Listed below are T cell receptor beta chains from one sample, sequenced in a study of Ad26.COV2.S vaccination and SARS-CoV-2 variants. Method: immunoSEQ multiplex PCR; TCRdb's copy keeps in-frame clones and lacks some. The sample gives about 420,000 clones, 88% of which show up once; 3.6% is in the top ten. The starting material was peripheral blood, obtained in a trial of Ad26.COV2.S vaccine versus placebo. The source of these receptors is a person aged 18-60 years who received the Ad26.COV2.S COVID-19 vaccine or a placebo. Each CDR3 is given with its conserved first and last residue. Each record gives: clone size, CDR3 length, V gene, D gene, J gene, CDR3 protein, CDR3 DNA. D genes are given only for firm matches. Some rows mark clone size as missing; the rest say once, few, many or name a class of expanded clone.

NA	15	TRBV30	NA	TRBJ2-7	CAWSVQSLLPYEQYF	TGTGCCTGGAGTGTACAGTCCTTATTACCCTACGAGCAGTACTTC
few	14	TRBV7-9	NA	TRBJ1-2	CASSLAGTRGGYTF	TGTGCCAGCAGCTTAGCGGGGACACGGGGAGGCTACACCTTC
once	16	TRBV27	TRBD2	TRBJ2-7	CASSPRLAGGAYEQYF	TGTGCCAGCAGTCCCAGACTAGCGGGGGGGGCCTACGAGCAGTACTTC
NA	13	TRBV7-9	TRBD1	TRBJ2-5	CASSSTGGETQYF	TGTGCCAGCAGCTCGACAGGGGGAGAGACCCAGTACTTC
once	13	TRBV7-2	NA	TRBJ1-1	CASSLVSRSEAFF	TGTGCCAGCAGCTTAGTTTCGCGTTCTGAAGCTTTCTTT
once	14	TRBV19	NA	TRBJ1-1	CASSSPGSLGEAFF	TGTGCCAGTAGTTCCCCCGGCAGCTTGGGGGAAGCTTTCTTT
NA	15	TRBV7-8	TRBD1	TRBJ1-2	CASSLPEGQGEGYTF	TGTGCCAGCAGCTTACCGGAGGGACAGGGAGAGGGCTACACCTTC
NA	19	TRBV18	TRBD2	TRBJ2-1	CASSPVAGGRPGSYNEQFF	TGTGCCAGCTCACCGGTGGCGGGGGGTCGCCCTGGCTCCTACAATGAGCAGTTCTTC
NA	13	TRBV5-1	NA	TRBJ1-2	CASSAVRDEGYTF	TGCGCCAGCAGCGCGGTCCGGGACGAAGGCTACACCTTC
once	14	TRBV2	NA	TRBJ1-5	CASSEHKVHQPQHF	TGTGCCAGCAGTGAACACAAGGTCCATCAGCCCCAGCATTTT
few	15	TRBV7-3	TRBD2	TRBJ2-2	CASSITSVGTGELFF	TGTGCCAGCAGCATTACTAGCGTGGGCACCGGGGAGCTGTTTTTT
NA	13	TRBV12-3/TRBV12-4	TRBD1	TRBJ2-7	CASSFDRAYEQYF	TGTGCCAGCAGTTTCGACAGGGCCTACGAGCAGTACTTC
NA	12	TRBV30	TRBD2	TRBJ2-4	CAWSGTSGGAYF	TGTGCCTGGAGCGGGACTAGCGGGGGGGCCTACTTC
NA	15	TRBV9	NA	TRBJ2-5	CASSPEGGLGETQYF	TGTGCCAGCAGCCCCGAGGGGGGCCTGGGAGAGACCCAGTACTTC
NA	15	TRBV7-3	TRBD2	TRBJ2-7	CASSLLAGAPYEQYF	TGTGCCAGCAGCTTACTAGCGGGGGCCCCCTACGAGCAGTACTTC
NA	14	TRBV19	TRBD1	TRBJ1-4	CASRQDRGSEKLFF	TGTGCCAGTCGCCAGGACAGGGGGAGCGAAAAACTGTTTTTT
NA	17	TRBV10-3	NA	TRBJ1-3	CAISGYVDQGDGNTIYF	TGTGCCATCAGCGGATACGTGGATCAGGGTGATGGAAACACCATATATTTT
NA	15	TRBV6-5	TRBD1	TRBJ1-5	CASSPGQGLKQPQHF	TGTGCCAGCAGCCCGGGACAGGGGCTTAAGCAGCCCCAGCATTTT
once	18	TRBV27	TRBD1	TRBJ1-2	CASSSRAGGSLANYGYTF	TGTGCCAGCAGTTCTAGGGCAGGGGGATCCCTAGCTAACTATGGCTACACCTTC
NA	11	TRBV5-6	NA	TRBJ2-7	CASSSSYEQYF	TGTGCCAGCAGCTCCTCCTACGAGCAGTACTTC
NA	16	TRBV11-2	TRBD2	TRBJ2-7	CASSSLTSGGSYEQYF	TGTGCCAGCAGCTCGCTTACTAGCGGGGGGTCCTACGAGCAGTACTTC
NA	16	TRBV13	NA	TRBJ2-1	CASSLESDNRFDEQFF	TGTGCCAGCAGCTTAGAATCGGACAATCGGTTCGATGAGCAGTTCTTC
NA	12	TRBV6-6	TRBD1	TRBJ2-5	CASGRGPETQYF	TGTGCCAGCGGCAGGGGGCCAGAGACCCAGTACTTC
NA	14	TRBV27	TRBD1	TRBJ2-1	CASKGAGSYNEQFF	TGTGCCAGCAAGGGGGCAGGCTCCTACAATGAGCAGTTCTTC
NA	19	TRBV28	TRBD1	TRBJ1-6	CASSLIIGTGSSYNSPLHF	TGTGCCAGCAGTTTAATAATAGGGACAGGGAGCTCCTATAATTCACCCCTCCACTTT
few	16	TRBV19	TRBD1	TRBJ1-3	CASRNRDRGSGNTIYF	TGTGCCAGTCGAAACCGGGACAGGGGCTCTGGAAACACCATATATTTT
NA	15	TRBV27	TRBD2	TRBJ2-5	CASSPEIAGQETQYF	TGTGCCAGCAGTCCAGAAATAGCGGGACAAGAGACCCAGTACTTC
NA	15	TRBV6-5	NA	TRBJ2-5	CASSYSELEGETQYF	TGTGCCAGCAGTTACTCTGAACTAGAGGGTGAGACCCAGTACTTC
NA	15	TRBV28	TRBD1	TRBJ1-1	CASSVQGPPSTEAFF	TGTGCCAGCAGTGTACAGGGGCCCCCTTCGACTGAAGCTTTCTTT
NA	16	TRBV6-2/TRBV6-3	NA	TRBJ1-2	CASSRYAGSPYYGYTF	TGTGCCAGCAGCCGTTACGCCGGGTCCCCATACTATGGCTACACCTTC
NA	17	TRBV24-1	NA	TRBJ2-7	CATSDLRVRNRQYEQYF	TGTGCCACCAGTGATTTGCGGGTTCGAAACCGGCAGTACGAGCAGTACTTC
NA	16	TRBV6-4	NA	TRBJ1-2	CASSDSAAGTPDGYTF	TGTGCCAGCAGTGACTCTGCGGCGGGCACCCCTGATGGCTACACCTTC
NA	17	TRBV19	NA	TRBJ2-4	CASSIRADDVAKNIQYF	TGTGCCAGTAGTATTCGGGCCGATGATGTTGCCAAAAACATTCAGTACTTC
NA	17	TRBV7-3	NA	TRBJ2-3	CASSSTRGGFRTDTQYF	TGTGCCAGCAGCTCAACTCGTGGTGGGTTCCGCACAGATACGCAGTATTTT
NA	17	TRBV4-3	TRBD1	TRBJ2-6	CASSQGPGGAGANVLTF	TGCGCCAGCAGCCAAGGGCCAGGGGGCGCTGGGGCCAACGTCCTGACTTTC
NA	15	TRBV27	NA	TRBJ2-5	CASSSKGGDAETQYF	TGTGCCAGCAGTTCAAAGGGCGGGGATGCCGAGACCCAGTACTTC
NA	14	TRBV7-2	TRBD2	TRBJ2-7	CASSWGTSVEEQYF	TGTGCCAGCAGCTGGGGGACTAGCGTGGAGGAGCAGTACTTC
NA	13	TRBV15	NA	TRBJ1-1	CATELDMNTEAFF	TGTGCCACCGAACTAGATATGAACACTGAAGCTTTCTTT
once	14	TRBV16	NA	TRBJ1-5	CASSQGIVDKPQHF	TGTGCCAGCAGCCAAGGAATAGTGGATAAGCCCCAGCATTTT
NA	14	TRBV27	TRBD1	TRBJ1-6	CASSLVQGSRPLHF	TGTGCCAGCAGTTTAGTACAGGGGTCGCGTCCCCTCCACTTT
NA	15	TRBV12-1	NA	TRBJ2-5	CASSRTGGSQETQYF	TGTGCCAGCAGCCGGACAGGGGGGTCACAAGAGACCCAGTACTTC
once	14	TRBV27	NA	TRBJ1-3	CASSLAGSGNTIYF	TGTGCCAGCAGTTTGGCGGGTTCTGGAAACACCATATATTTT
NA	12	TRBV6-5	NA	TRBJ2-2	CASSRGTEELFF	TGTGCCAGCAGCCGCGGGACAGAAGAGCTGTTTTTT
NA	15	TRBV6-4	TRBD2	TRBJ2-3	CASSAGTSGGDTQYF	TGTGCCAGCAGTGCCGGGACTAGCGGGGGAGATACGCAGTATTTT
NA	16	TRBV20-1	TRBD1	TRBJ2-7	CSASSGFGTGAYEQYF	TGCAGTGCTAGTTCGGGATTTGGGACAGGGGCCTACGAGCAGTACTTC
NA	15	TRBV10-1	TRBD1	TRBJ2-5	CASSKGQGFQETQYF	TGCGCCAGCAGTAAGGGACAGGGGTTCCAAGAGACCCAGTACTTC
NA	16	TRBV2	NA	TRBJ1-5	CASSEMAPYSNQPQHF	TGTGCCAGCAGTGAAATGGCACCCTATAGCAATCAGCCCCAGCATTTT
NA	15	TRBV4-1	NA	TRBJ1-3	CASSPIGRSGNTIYF	TGCGCCAGCAGCCCAATAGGTAGATCTGGAAACACCATATATTTT
NA	12	TRBV19	NA	TRBJ1-1	CASSIGRTEAFF	TGTGCCAGTAGTATCGGGAGGACTGAAGCTTTCTTT
NA	12	TRBV5-1	TRBD1	TRBJ2-1	CASSWTGNEQFF	TGCGCCAGCAGCTGGACAGGGAATGAGCAGTTCTTC
NA	15	TRBV7-8	NA	TRBJ1-5	CASSLAGRSNQPQHF	TGTGCCAGCAGCTTAGCGGGCCGTAGCAATCAGCCCCAGCATTTT
many	13	TRBV3-1/TRBV3-2	TRBD2	TRBJ2-7	CARMGTSCYEQYF	TGTGCCAGGATGGGGACTAGCTGTTACGAGCAGTACTTC